The 11 T cell receptor beta chains below come from one sample, sequenced in a study of early T cells in non-severe SARS-CoV-2 infection. MiXCR was run by TCRdb on the 5' RACE reads, yielding one entry per CDR3 protein. The data contain approximately 48,000 distinct CDR3 sequences, 5.5% to 6.5% of them singletons. The sequencing used whole blood, collected at baseline. These receptors were obtained from an adult who was a healthcare worker with PCR-confirmed SARS-CoV-2 infection or an uninfected control (not recorded which).

Many counts were recorded for this clonotype. Mismatch with germline at one junction end may stem from a read error. This chain uses TRBV7-2 with TRBJ1-6; D unclear. The CDR3 is made up of 17 amino acids. In germline, CDR1 is SGHTA, CDR2 FQGNSA. CDR3 amino acids: CVSSPGVARIGNSPLHF. CDR3 bases: TGTGTCAGCAGCCCAGGTGTAGCCCGGATTGGTAATTCACCCCTCCACTTT.

This clonotype came up many times. The genes are TRBV14 and TRBJ2-1; 9 nucleotides align to TRBD2. Looked up from germline, CDR1 is SGHDN and CDR2 is FVKESK. V trimming: 0 bases; J trimming: 2 bases; junction bases outside the gene matches: 5. The length of the CDR3 is 17 residues. CDR3 region: CASSQDYGGGAYNEQFF. The CDR3 coding sequence is TGTGCCAGCAGCCAAGATTACGGCGGGGGGGCCTACAATGAGCAGTTCTTC. Variable domain in full (rest from reference TRBV14 and TRBJ2-1): EAGVTQFPSHSVIEKGQTVTLRCDPISGHDNLYWYRRVMGKEIKFLLHFVKESKQDESGMPNNRFLAERTGGTYSTLKVQPAELEDSGVYFCASSQDYGGGAYNEQFFGPGTRLTVL.

The table lists this clonotype with many counts. The chain employs TRBV7-2 and TRBJ2-7; tentative D call: TRBD1 (5 bases). Germline V gene lookup returns CDR1 SGHTA and CDR2 FQGNSA. V was pared by 7 bases and J by 0 bases, with 13 bases between. The CDR3 length is 14 residues. CDR3 protein: CASNPTGLSYEQYF. DNA for the CDR3: TGTGCCAGCAACCCAACAGGCCTCTCCTACGAGCAGTACTTC.

This clonotype has a count of ten or more. The chain combines TRBV6-2 or TRBV6-3 with TRBJ1-1; the D is unclear. The germline V gene has CDR1 MNHEY and CDR2 SVGEGT. V lost 2 bases to trimming and J lost 0 bases, with 7 bases between them. This CDR3 comprises 14 residues. CDR3 DNA: TGTGCCAGCAGTTACGTCGAGGTGAACACTGAAGCTTTCTTT. This encodes CASSYVEVNTEAFF.

V usage is TRBV18 and J usage is TRBJ1-2; tentatively, D is TRBD1 (5 bases). The germline V gene has CDR1 KGHSH and CDR2 LQKENI. V was cut by 1 base and J by 2 bases, with 8 bases left in between. The CDR3 contains 14 residues. CDR3 coding DNA: TGTGCCAGCTCACCACTCCGGGACAACTATGGCTACACCTTC. Encoded protein: CASSPLRDNYGYTF.

This clonotype was observed at least ten times. V is TRBV15 and J is TRBJ2-6; D is ambiguous. This CDR3 contains 16 residues. The V end lost 1 base, the J end lost 0 bases, and 7 bases lay between the germline ends. Germline values: CDR1 LNHNV, CDR2 YYDKDF (reference sequence). CDR3 nucleotide sequence: TGTGCCACCAGCAGAGGAGGCATCTCTGGGGCCAACGTCCTGACTTTC. Its protein is CATSRGGISGANVLTF.

This clonotype showed up just a few times. The chain combines TRBV20-1 with TRBJ1-5, with 7 bases identical to TRBD1. Germline V gene data show CDR1 as DFQATT and CDR2 as SNEGSKA (reference sequence). V dropped 3 bases and J dropped 2; count of bases not matched to a gene: 13. The CDR3 consists of 17 residues. The CDR3 sequence is CSARGPHRGQGNQPQHF. CDR3 DNA sequence: TGCAGTGCTAGGGGACCTCACAGGGGACAAGGCAATCAGCCCCAGCATTTT.

This clonotype was observed many times. The V gene is TRBV29-1, the J gene TRBJ2-7, with D possibly TRBD2 on 6 matching bases. V gave up 3 bases and J gave up 0 bases, with 15 bases separating them. Germline V lookup: CDR1 SQVTM, CDR2 ANQGSEA. The length of the CDR3 is 15 residues. CDR3 residues: CSVEVGRGISYEQYF. As DNA, the CDR3 is TGCAGCGTTGAGGTGGGGCGGGGAATCTCCTACGAGCAGTACTTC.

This clonotype was seen repeatedly, ten times or more. This chain links TRBV29-1 with TRBJ1-2, with D tentatively TRBD1 (5 bases). The V gene's germline CDR1 is SQVTM and CDR2 ANQGSEA. The CDR3 contains 15 residues. The CDR3 DNA reads as TGCACGACTATGGGACGCTCCGACCCGAACTATGGCTACACCTTC. As protein: CTTMGRSDPNYGYTF.

This clonotype occurred a few times. This sequence joins TRBV6-6 and TRBJ1-6; possible D gene TRBD1, 6 bases. V gave up 2 bases and J gave up 0 bases, with 11 bases separating them. The CDR3 spans 17 residues. CDR1 is MNHNY and CDR2 is SVGAGI in the germline V gene (reference sequence). CDR3 sequence (DNA): TGTGCCAGCAGTTACGACAGGAGAAGCTCCTATAATTCACCCCTCCACTTT. This gives the protein CASSYDRRSSYNSPLHF.

This clonotype came up many times. This rearrangement joins TRBV6-5 to TRBJ2-6, with unresolved D. The CDR3 is 19 amino acids. With 0 bases removed from V and 0 bases from J, the gap between germline ends came to 15 bases. Germline V gives CDR1 MNHEY, CDR2 SVGAGI. This CDR3 reads CASSYSIPGSLSGANVLTF. CDR3 nucleotide sequence: TGTGCCAGCAGTTACTCGATTCCGGGCTCGCTCTCTGGGGCCAACGTCCTGACTTTC.